What follows describes a single T cell receptor beta chain. This specimen comes from a study of T cell changes during pregnancy in multiple sclerosis. Measured with immunoSEQ multiplex PCR; TCRdb has only the in-frame clones, and not every one. The repertoire holds around 62,000 clones, with 89% as singletons. Trimming removed 3 bases from V and 7 bases from J, with 9 bases in between. This CDR3 region has 12 residues. CDR1 is MNHEY and CDR2 is SMNVEV in the germline V gene (reference sequence). The clonotype comes from a female donor with multiple sclerosis, enrolled in a pregnancy study. Sample: peripheral blood, taken in the first trimester of pregnancy. The V gene is TRBV27, the J gene TRBJ1-1; D uncertain. The CDR3 DNA sequence: TGTGCCAGCAGTTTCACGGGAGATGAAGCTTTCTTT. As protein: CASSFTGDEAFF.